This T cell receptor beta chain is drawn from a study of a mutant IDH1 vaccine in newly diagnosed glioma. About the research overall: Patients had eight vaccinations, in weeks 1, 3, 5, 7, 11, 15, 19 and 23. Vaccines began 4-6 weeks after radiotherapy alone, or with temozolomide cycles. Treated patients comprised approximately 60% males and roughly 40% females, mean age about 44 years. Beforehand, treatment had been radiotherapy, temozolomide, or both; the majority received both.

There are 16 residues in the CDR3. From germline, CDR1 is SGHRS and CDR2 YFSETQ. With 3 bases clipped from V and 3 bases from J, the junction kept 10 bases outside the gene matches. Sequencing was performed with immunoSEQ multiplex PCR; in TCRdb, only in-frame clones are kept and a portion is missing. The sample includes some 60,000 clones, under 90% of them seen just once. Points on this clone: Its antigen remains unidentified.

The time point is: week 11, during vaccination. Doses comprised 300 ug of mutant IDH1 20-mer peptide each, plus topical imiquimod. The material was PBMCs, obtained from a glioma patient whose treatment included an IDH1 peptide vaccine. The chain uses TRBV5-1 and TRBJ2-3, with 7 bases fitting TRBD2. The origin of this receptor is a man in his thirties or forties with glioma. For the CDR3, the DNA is TGCGCCAGCAGCTCCGGGACTATAAAATCAACAGATACGCAGTATTTT. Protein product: CASSSGTIKSTDTQYF.